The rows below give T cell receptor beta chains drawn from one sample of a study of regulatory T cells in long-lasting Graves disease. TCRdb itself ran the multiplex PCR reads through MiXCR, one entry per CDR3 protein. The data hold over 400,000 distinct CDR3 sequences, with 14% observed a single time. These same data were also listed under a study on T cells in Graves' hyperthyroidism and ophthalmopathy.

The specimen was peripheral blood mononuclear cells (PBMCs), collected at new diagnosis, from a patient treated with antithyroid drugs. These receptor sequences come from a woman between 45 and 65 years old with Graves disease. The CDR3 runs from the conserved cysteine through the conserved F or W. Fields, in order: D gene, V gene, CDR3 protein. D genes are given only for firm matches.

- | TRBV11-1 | CASSLRTRSSYNEQFF
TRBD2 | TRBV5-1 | CASSPGTSGSMPDTQYF
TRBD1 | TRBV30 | CAWKRDSNTGELFF
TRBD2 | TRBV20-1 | CSGERELSYEQYF
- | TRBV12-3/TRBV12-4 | CASSLGGWGQETQYF
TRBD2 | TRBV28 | CASSLVASGMEGTQYF
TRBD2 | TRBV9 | CASSGTSGKFGELFF
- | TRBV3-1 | CASSQEATNEKLFF
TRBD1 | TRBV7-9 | CASSPDRDRVNYGYTF
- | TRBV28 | CASSLSWDIRDQPQHF
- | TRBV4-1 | CASSQDRGRGRKKLFF
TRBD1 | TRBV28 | CASSRRDRGVLDTGELFF
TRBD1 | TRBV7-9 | CASSAGQGEDNGYTF
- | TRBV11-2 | CASSPLGDTGYTF
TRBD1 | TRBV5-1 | CASSAGQAFYEQYF
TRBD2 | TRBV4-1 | CASSPSSGIGVYNEQFF
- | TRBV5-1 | CASSLGARGDQYF
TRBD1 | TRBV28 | CASSFRDRGNIQYF
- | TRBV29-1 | CSVQAGGSYNEQFF
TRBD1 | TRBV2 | CASSEQGAETQYF
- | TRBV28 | CASSLGFTEAFF
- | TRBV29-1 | CSVEDGQEAHYEQYF
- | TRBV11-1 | CASSTTASEQYF
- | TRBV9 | CASSVITGELFF
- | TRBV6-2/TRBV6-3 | CASSSPQGGYGYTF
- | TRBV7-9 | CASSLTGEAYEQYF
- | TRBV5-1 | CASRLNVGSNQPQHF
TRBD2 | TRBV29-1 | CSATWTSNEQYF
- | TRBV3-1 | CASSQEKAGRSYNEQFF
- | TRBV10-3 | CAISGQDDSNQPQHF
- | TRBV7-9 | CASSGTGSMDSPLHF
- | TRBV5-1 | CASSFDGGDYGYTF
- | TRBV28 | CASSLSRGRRTEAFF
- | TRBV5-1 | CASSYEESSPLHF
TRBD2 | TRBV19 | CASSIGGTSVYEQYF
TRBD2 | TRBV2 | CASSHRLAGAGNEQFF
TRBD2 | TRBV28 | CASSFPGLAGHEQFF
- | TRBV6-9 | CASSYSQGQGSPLHF
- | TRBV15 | CATSRDTREQYF
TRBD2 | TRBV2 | CASPAPSGSTDTQYF
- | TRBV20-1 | CSATGLDGEQFF
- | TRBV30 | CAWSRGKATNEKLFF
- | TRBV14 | CASSDRDSINTGELFF
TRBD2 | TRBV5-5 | CASSFRASGRSYNEQFF
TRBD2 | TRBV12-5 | CASVGPSGRAGNNEQFF
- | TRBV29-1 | CSVESRVGNQPQHF
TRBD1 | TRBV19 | CASIPPGTGYGYTF
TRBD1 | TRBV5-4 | CASSLDRTGAYNEQFF
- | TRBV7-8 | CASSLDRVPSYEQYF